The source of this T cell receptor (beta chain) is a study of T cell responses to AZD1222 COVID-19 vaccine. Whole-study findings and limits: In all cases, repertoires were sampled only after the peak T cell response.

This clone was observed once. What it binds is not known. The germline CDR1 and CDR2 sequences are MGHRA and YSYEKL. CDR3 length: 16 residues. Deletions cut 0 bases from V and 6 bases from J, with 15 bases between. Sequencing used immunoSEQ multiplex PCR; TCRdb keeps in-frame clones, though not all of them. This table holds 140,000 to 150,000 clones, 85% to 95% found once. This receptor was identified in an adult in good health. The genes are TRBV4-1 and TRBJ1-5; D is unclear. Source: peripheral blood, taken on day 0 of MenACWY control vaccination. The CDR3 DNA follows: TGCGCCAGCAGCCAAGATAGGACGTGGCCGATTCAGCCCCAGCATTTT. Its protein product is CASSQDRTWPIQPQHF.